This T cell receptor (beta chain) was recorded in a study of T-cell memory formation after mild COVID-19. Study-level results: Clones that got smaller from day 15 to 85 had even CD4/CD8, while clones growing later tipped toward CD4+.

V shed 4 bases and J shed 5 bases, with 19 bases lying between them. The CDR3 loop spans 15 amino acids. Per germline, CDR1 SGDLS and CDR2 YYNGEE. MiXCR, run by TCRdb on the 5' RACE reads, gives a single entry per CDR3 protein. The repertoire holds 450,000 or so distinct CDR3 sequences, with approximately 20% as singletons. A note on this clonotype: What it recognizes is unknown.

The rearrangement links TRBV9 to TRBJ2-7, with D possibly being TRBD1 (6 bases). Sequencing was carried out using PBMCs or a T cell subset sorted from them (not recorded which). This TCR derives from an adult woman who had mild COVID-19 (a few samples of this study predate the infection). Cell type and time point are not known. CDR3 sequence (DNA): TGTGCCAGCAGCCTAGACAGGTCCCCTCCTAACGAGCAGTACTTC. It codes for CASSLDRSPPNEQYF.